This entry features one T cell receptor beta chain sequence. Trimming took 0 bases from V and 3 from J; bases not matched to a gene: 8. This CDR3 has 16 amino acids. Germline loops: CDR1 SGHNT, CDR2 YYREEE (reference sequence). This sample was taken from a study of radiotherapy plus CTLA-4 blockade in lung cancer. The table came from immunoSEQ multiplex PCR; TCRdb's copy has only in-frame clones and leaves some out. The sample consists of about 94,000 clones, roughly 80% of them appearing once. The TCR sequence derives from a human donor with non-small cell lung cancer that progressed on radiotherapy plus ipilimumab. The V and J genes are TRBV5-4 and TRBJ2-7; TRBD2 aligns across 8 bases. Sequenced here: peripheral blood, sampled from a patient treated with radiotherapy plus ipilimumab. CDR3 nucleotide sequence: TGTGCCAGCAGCTTGGCCGCAGGACTAGCCGTCTACGAGCAGTACTTC. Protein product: CASSLAAGLAVYEQYF.